The 2 T cell receptor beta chains below come from one sample, sequenced in a study of blood T cells in healthy people across ages (dated by TCRdb to 2014 to 2015). Library preparation employed 5' RACE. The reads were generated on an Illumina HiSeq 2500. A second PCR of roughly 7 to 11 cycles was performed with a sample-barcoded 5' primer and a J-beta primer mix. TCRdb trimmed public reads at Q25 via fastp, called clones via MiXCR and kept in-frame beta chains. Entries that share a CDR3 protein sequence are merged under the most common genes and DNA. The sample contains around 650,000 distinct CDR3 sequences, 32% of them found a single time. The ten largest make up 15% of the sample. Sequenced sample: blood. These receptors all stem from a woman older than 75 in good health. Donor details come from another sample of the same person, matched by shared clones.

The gene calls are TRBV20-1 and TRBJ2-5; D tentatively fits TRBD1 or TRBD2 (5 bases each). TRBJ2-7 matches the DNA end more closely, so the J call is doubtful. The CDR3 covers 15 residues. CDR1 DFQATT and CDR2 SNEGSKA come from the germline V gene (reference sequence). CDR3 loop: CSARGGRSYTYEQYF. The CDR3 bases are TGCAGTGCTAGAGGGGGGAGATCTTATACCTACGAGCAGTACTTC.

Regarding this clonotype: A much larger clone differs by one base, so this may be a read error. The chain combines TRBV6-6 with TRBJ2-1, with D possibly TRBD2 on 6 matching bases. CDR3 length equals 14 residues. V gave up 7 bases and J gave up 6 bases, with 16 bases separating them. CDR1 is MNHNY and CDR2 is SVGAGI in the germline V gene (reference sequence). DNA for the CDR3: TGTGCCAGCACCGTGACTAGTCGGGGCAATGAGCAGTTCTTC. Encoded protein: CASTVTSRGNEQFF.